A selection of T cell receptor beta chains follows, all from one sample in a study of T cells after yellow fever vaccination. TCRdb re-called the 5' RACE reads with MiXCR, one entry per CDR3 protein. The sample yields about 10,000 distinct CDR3 sequences, around 4.8% seen once. The sample was PBMCs, either bulk or a sorted T-cell subset (CD4+, CD8+, memory, or dextramer-sorted; not recorded which), taken less than 16 days after the first yellow fever vaccination. These TCRs come from a man younger than 35 who received the YFV17D yellow fever vaccine. Each CDR3 is given with its conserved first and last residue. Each record gives: D gene, V gene, clone size, J gene, CDR3 DNA, CDR3 protein. A D gene is named only where the DNA matches it firmly. Only some rows state a clone size, as once, few, many or a class for expanded clones.

NA,TRBV19,medium-sized,TRBJ2-3,TGTGCCAGTAGTATAGGGGACAGCGGGGACCTCACAGATACGCAGTATTTT,CASSIGDSGDLTDTQYF
NA,TRBV3-1,NA,TRBJ1-1,TGTGCCTGCACCCAAGATAATGTGGCTACAGGGGAAGCTTTCTTT,CACTQDNVATGEAFF
TRBD1,TRBV5-1,medium-sized,TRBJ2-1,TGCGCCAGCAGCTTGGGACTCGGGACAGTAGCCTACAATGAGCAGTTCTTC,CASSLGLGTVAYNEQFF
NA,TRBV4-2,many,TRBJ1-2,TGTGCCAGCAGCCAACTAAACGTGCACGGCTACACCTTC,CASSQLNVHGYTF
TRBD1,TRBV7-3,many,TRBJ2-2,TGTGCCAGCAGCTTAATCTCAGGGGGCACCGGGGAGCTGTTTTTT,CASSLISGGTGELFF
TRBD1,TRBV29-1,many,TRBJ2-2,TGCAGCGTTGAAGGGGACAGGGTCACCGGGGAGCTGTTTTTT,CSVEGDRVTGELFF
NA,TRBV20-1,many,TRBJ2-6,TGCAGTGCCATCCGGACAGAGGGGGCCAACGTCCTGACTTTC,CSAIRTEGANVLTF
NA,TRBV29-1,many,TRBJ2-2,TGCAGCGTTGAGAACAGAGTCACCGGGGAGCTGTTTTTT,CSVENRVTGELFF
TRBD1,TRBV19,many,TRBJ1-2,TGTGCCAGTAGTCCACGACAGGGCGTCTACACCTTC,CASSPRQGVYTF
TRBD1,TRBV10-3,many,TRBJ1-2,TGTGCCATCAGTGGACAGGGAGGGGATGGCTACACCTTC,CAISGQGGDGYTF
TRBD1,TRBV30,medium-sized,TRBJ2-1,TGTGCCTGGAGTGCAGGGGGCGAGGGTGAGCAGTTCTTC,CAWSAGGEGEQFF
TRBD1,TRBV7-2,many,TRBJ2-6,TGTGCCAGCAGCTGGAAGGACAGGCAGGACCTGACTTTC,CASSWKDRQDLTF
NA,TRBV7-2,many,TRBJ2-1,TGTGCCAGCAGCCTTTATGCCGGGACCGTTGGATACAATGAGCAGTTCTTC,CASSLYAGTVGYNEQFF
NA,TRBV3-1,few,TRBJ2-7,TGTGCCAGCAGCCAAGCGTCGGCGGGTGGGTACGAGCAGTACTTC,CASSQASAGGYEQYF
NA,TRBV12-3/TRBV12-4,medium-sized,TRBJ1-5,TGTGCCAGCAGGCGAGTTCAGCCCCAGCATTTT,CASRRVQPQHF
NA,TRBV5-5,many,TRBJ1-1,TGTGCCAGCAGCTTGTCCGCAGGGGATATAAGAACTGAAGCTTTCTTT,CASSLSAGDIRTEAFF
NA,TRBV5-5,many,TRBJ1-6,TGTGCCAGCAGCTCTACTACTTCACCCCTCCACTTT,CASSSTTSPLHF
NA,TRBV5-1,many,TRBJ2-7,TGCGCCAGCAGCCCCTTACAGGGAAGCTCCTACGAGCAGTACTTC,CASSPLQGSSYEQYF
NA,TRBV12-3/TRBV12-4,medium-sized,TRBJ2-3,TGTGCCAGCAGTTTGAACCTAGGTGGGGATACGCAGTATTTT,CASSLNLGGDTQYF
TRBD1,TRBV7-2,many,TRBJ2-5,TGTGCCAGCAGCTTAGGAACAGGGGGAGGAGAGACCCAGTACTTC,CASSLGTGGGETQYF
NA,TRBV5-6,medium-sized,TRBJ1-5,TGTGCCAGCAGCTCCTTCGGGGAGGATCAGCCCCAGCATTTT,CASSSFGEDQPQHF
NA,TRBV7-9,many,TRBJ2-2,TGTGCCAGCACCCAAAGACGCACACTCGCGAACACCGGGGAGCTGTTTTTT,CASTQRRTLANTGELFF
NA,TRBV27,medium-sized,TRBJ1-1,TGTGCCAGCAGTGGGTACACTGAAGCTTTCTTT,CASSGYTEAFF
TRBD2,TRBV7-2,many,TRBJ2-7,TGTGCCAGCAGCTTCGGCGGGGGGATCTCCTACGAGCAGTACTTC,CASSFGGGISYEQYF